These T cell receptor beta chains were read from a single sample in a study of Ad26.COV2.S vaccination and SARS-CoV-2 variants. TCRdb's table, derived via immunoSEQ multiplex PCR, lists solely in-frame clones and lacks some. The sample lists about 380,000 clones, around four fifths occurring once. The source material was peripheral blood, sampled in a trial of Ad26.COV2.S vaccine versus placebo. The receptors come from a person between 18 and 65 years old who received the Ad26.COV2.S COVID-19 vaccine or a placebo. CDR3s include the opening cysteine and the closing phenylalanine or tryptophan. The order of the fields is J gene, clone size, D gene, V gene, CDR3 length, CDR3 DNA, CDR3 protein. D genes are given only for firm matches. Size is omitted from some rows. Given values are once, few, many or a class for expanded clones.

>TRBJ2-1|.|TRBD2|TRBV5-4|16
TGTGCCAGCAGCTTTCCTAGCGGGGCCACCTACAATGAGCAGTTCTTC
CASSFPSGATYNEQFF
>TRBJ1-5|.|.|TRBV19|15
TGTGCCAGTTCTAACCTGGAAAACGGCAATCAGCCCCAGCATTTT
CASSNLENGNQPQHF
>TRBJ2-3|.|.|TRBV11-2|13
TGTGCCAGCACCCCAAAATGGGCTGATACGCAGTATTTT
CASTPKWADTQYF
>TRBJ1-6|.|.|TRBV3-1/TRBV3-2|16
TGTGCCAGCAGCCAACTCGACAGGTCGTATAATTCACCCCTCCACTTT
CASSQLDRSYNSPLHF
>TRBJ1-3|once|.|TRBV6-6|12
TGTGCCAGCAGTTACGGGTCGGACACCATATATTTT
CASSYGSDTIYF
>TRBJ1-1|.|.|TRBV9|17
TGTGCCAGCAGCGTGGGCGGCGACCCCTATTCGGGCACTGAAGCTTTCTTT
CASSVGGDPYSGTEAFF
>TRBJ1-2|.|TRBD1|TRBV9|15
TGTGCCAGCAGCGGGGCAGGGGGGCGAGGCTATGGCTACACCTTC
CASSGAGGRGYGYTF
>TRBJ1-2|.|TRBD1|TRBV5-4|14
TGTGCCAGCAGCGGGACAGGCAGGAGTGATGGCTACACCTTC
CASSGTGRSDGYTF
>TRBJ1-3|.|.|TRBV18|14
TGTGCCAGCGACCAGGGGAGCTCTGGAAACACCATATATTTT
CASDQGSSGNTIYF
>TRBJ2-7|.|.|TRBV6-1|15
TGTGCCGGGAGTGAGATGGGGGCGAGCGGTTACGAGCAGTACTTC
CAGSEMGASGYEQYF
>TRBJ2-7|once|.|TRBV12-3/TRBV12-4|13
TGTGCCAGCAGTTTAGACCCAGGGCGGGAGCAGTACTTC
CASSLDPGREQYF
>TRBJ2-1|.|.|TRBV13|15
TGTGCCAGCAGCGCCCGACTGGACGGCTACAATGAGCAGTTCTTC
CASSARLDGYNEQFF
>TRBJ1-3|few|.|TRBV5-1|14
TGCGCCAGCAGTTCAGGGTCGGCGGGAAACACCATATATTTT
CASSSGSAGNTIYF
>TRBJ2-1|.|TRBD2|TRBV9|14
TGTGCCAGCAGCGTAGGGCTAGCGGGCGATGAGCAGTTCTTC
CASSVGLAGDEQFF
>TRBJ1-2|.|TRBD1|TRBV3-1/TRBV3-2|14
TGTGCCAGCAGCGTTGCCGGGACAGGGTATGGCTACACCTTC
CASSVAGTGYGYTF